Below are 22 T cell receptor beta chains sequenced from a single sample in a study of blood T cell repertoires in COVID-19. Assay used: immunoSEQ multiplex PCR; TCRdb lists only in-frame clones, some missing. The data hold tens of thousands of clones, with about nine tenths observed a single time. The specimen sequenced was peripheral blood. The receptors derive from a male donor with acute or convalescent COVID-19.

V usage is TRBV6-2 or TRBV6-3 and J usage is TRBJ2-3; no definite D call. From germline, CDR1 is MNHEY and CDR2 SVGEGT. V gave up 6 bases and J gave up 3 bases, with 7 bases separating them. CDR3 length equals 12 residues. The CDR3 loop reads CASSLFTDTQYF. The CDR3 DNA reads as TGTGCCAGCAGCCTCTTTACAGATACGCAGTATTTT.

The genes are TRBV5-1 and TRBJ2-3, with 10 bases lining up with TRBD2. This CDR3 is built from 19 residues. The germline V gene has CDR1 SGHRS and CDR2 YFSETQ. Trimming took 0 bases from V and 1 from J; bases not matched to a gene: 11. CDR3 nucleotide sequence: TGCGCCAGCAGCTTGGAACCTAGCGGGGGCCGGCCTGGCACAGATACGCAGTATTTT. As protein: CASSLEPSGGRPGTDTQYF.

The chain joins TRBV18 to TRBJ1-4; a weak D match, TRBD1 (6 bases). The CDR3 has 15 amino acids. Looked up from germline, CDR1 is KGHSH and CDR2 is LQKENI. Trimming cost V 2 bases and J 8 bases, with 15 bases left between them. CDR3 sequence (DNA): TGTGCCAGCTCACCATATAACAGGGCAGAAGAAAAACTGTTTTTT. Translating it yields CASSPYNRAEEKLFF.

Ten or more counts support this clone. V gene TRBV5-4 combines with J gene TRBJ2-7; 8 nucleotides line up with TRBD1. CDR3 length: 13 amino acids. Germline CDR1 is SGHNT and CDR2 is YYREEE (reference sequence). Trimming removed 4 bases from V and 7 bases from J; junction bases left unmatched: 7. The CDR3 nucleotides are TGTGCCAGCAGCCTGCAGGGGGCGCGGGAGCAGTACTTC. It specifies CASSLQGAREQYF.

This rearrangement joins TRBV5-1 to TRBJ1-3; TRBD1 aligns across 7 bases. This CDR3 region has 15 residues. Losses at the gene ends were 4 bases for V and 0 bases for J; bases not matched to a gene: 4. The V gene's germline CDR1 is SGHRS and CDR2 YFSETQ. The CDR3 here is CASSTGTVSGNTIYF. In DNA form, the CDR3 reads TGCGCCAGCAGCACCGGGACAGTCTCTGGAAACACCATATATTTT. The entire variable domain, with the rest obtained from reference TRBV5-1 and TRBJ1-3, is as follows: KAGVTQTPRYLIKTRGQQVTLSCSPISGHRSVSWYQQTPGQGLQFLFEYFSETQRNKGNFPGRFSGRQFSNSRSEMNVSTLELGDSALYLCASSTGTVSGNTIYFGEGSWLTVV.

This clone was found a few times. V usage is TRBV7-8 and J usage is TRBJ2-3, with D hard to call. The length of the CDR3 is 14 residues. The germline V gene has CDR1 SGHVS and CDR2 FQNEAQ. The ends were cut back, 1 base at V and 6 bases at J, with 11 bases in the middle. As DNA, the CDR3 is TGTGCCAGCAGCTTAGGGAGCTATGATGATACGCAGTATTTT. Protein product: CASSLGSYDDTQYF.

The rearrangement uses TRBV6-5 and TRBJ2-7; 10 bases line up with TRBD1. V trimming: 3 bases; J trimming: 2 bases; junction bases outside the gene matches: 4. The germline V gene encodes CDR1 MNHEY and CDR2 SVGAGI. There are 15 residues in the CDR3. CDR3 DNA sequence: TGTGCCAGCAGTTATGATGGGACAGGGGCCTACGAGCAGTACTTC. It yields the protein CASSYDGTGAYEQYF.

This chain uses TRBV19 with TRBJ1-4, with a possible D match to TRBD1 (5 bases). This CDR3 spans 13 amino acids. In germline, CDR1 is LNHDA, CDR2 SQIVND (reference sequence). Trimming shortened V by 6 bases and J by 5 bases, and 10 bases separated the two germline ends. CDR3 amino acids: CASRDTENEKLFF. DNA for the CDR3: TGTGCCAGTAGGGACACCGAAAATGAAAAACTGTTTTTT.

V and J are TRBV5-4 and TRBJ1-2, with 12 bases lining up with TRBD1. The CDR3 has 14 residues. V shed 4 bases and J 7 bases; nucleotides not matched to a gene: 5. The germline V gene encodes CDR1 SGHNT and CDR2 YYREEE (reference sequence). CDR3 loop: CASSTGTGGSGYTF. CDR3 nucleotide sequence: TGTGCCAGCAGCACCGGGACAGGGGGCTCTGGCTACACCTTC.

The V gene is TRBV18, the J gene TRBJ1-4; D not certain. Per the germline V gene, CDR1 is KGHSH and CDR2 is LQKENI. CDR3 length: 14 residues. Trimming took 6 bases from V and 8 from J, leaving 16 bases between them. This CDR3 reads CASSEGPQYEKLFF. The CDR3 DNA sequence: TGTGCCAGCTCGGAGGGCCCTCAGTACGAAAAACTGTTTTTT.

CDR3 DNA: TGTGCCATCAGCCCGGGGGCAGACAGGGTGGTGACCCAGTACTTC. This gives the protein CAISPGADRVVTQYF. J is TRBJ2-5 and V is TRBV10-3, with D tentatively TRBD1 (7 bases). The ends were cut back, 6 bases at V and 7 bases at J, with 21 bases in the middle. The CDR3 runs 15 residues. Germline V gives CDR1 ENHRY, CDR2 SYGVKD.

The chain employs TRBV7-2 and TRBJ1-5; 8 bases are shared with TRBD1. The CDR3 covers 17 residues. Germline CDR1 reads SGHTA; CDR2 reads FQGNSA. With V trimmed by 1 base and J by 7 bases, 12 bases remained unmatched. The DNA for the CDR3 is TGTGCCAGCAGCTTAGTGGGTCAGGGGGCCCAAGCGCAGCCCCAGCATTTT. Translation gives CASSLVGQGAQAQPQHF.

This clone is a singleton in its sample. This chain links TRBV5-8 with TRBJ2-3; TRBD2 matches at 12 bases. CDR3 size: 16 residues. V shed 4 bases, J shed 6 bases, and the junction held 9 bases outside the gene matches. CDR1 and CDR2 from the germline V gene are SGHTS and YDEGEE. The DNA for the CDR3 is TGTGCCAGCAGCCTCTCCAGGCTAGCGGGGGGGGATACGCAGTATTTT. It codes for CASSLSRLAGGDTQYF.

This sequence joins TRBV5-1 and TRBJ1-6; D is ambiguous. CDR1 SGHRS and CDR2 YFSETQ come from the germline V gene. The CDR3 spans 16 residues. Trimming removed 0 bases at V and 6 bases at J, with 13 bases between. The CDR3 coding sequence is TGCGCCAGCAGCTTGGATGTGAGTGGAGGTAATTCACCCCTCCACTTT. It translates to CASSLDVSGGNSPLHF. Together with reference TRBV5-1 and TRBJ1-6, the CDR3 gives the full variable domain: KAGVTQTPRYLIKTRGQQVTLSCSPISGHRSVSWYQQTPGQGLQFLFEYFSETQRNKGNFPGRFSGRQFSNSRSEMNVSTLELGDSALYLCASSLDVSGGNSPLHFGNGTRLTVT.

CDR3 DNA: TGCGCCAGCAGCCAGGGGGACACCCGCCCTTATTCACCCCTCCACTTT. Protein: CASSQGDTRPYSPLHF. The genes are TRBV5-1 and TRBJ1-6; TRBD1 aligns across 7 bases. V gave up 4 bases and J gave up 8 bases; unmatched junction bases: 12. This CDR3 comprises 16 residues. From germline, CDR1 is SGHRS and CDR2 YFSETQ.

This chain connects TRBV6-5 to TRBJ1-3; weak D call: TRBD1 (5 bases). Per germline, CDR1 MNHEY and CDR2 SVGAGI. V dropped 5 bases and J dropped 1 base, with 9 bases sitting between them. The length of the CDR3 is 14 residues. The CDR3 loop reads CASSKQVSGNTIYF. In nucleotides, the CDR3 is TGTGCCAGCAGTAAACAGGTGTCTGGAAACACCATATATTTT.

The chain joins TRBV7-6 to TRBJ2-5; D is possibly TRBD1 (6 bases). The CDR3 runs 17 residues. V was clipped by 5 bases and J by 7 bases, with 26 bases between them. The germline V gene encodes CDR1 SGHVS and CDR2 FNYEAQ. The CDR3 DNA reads TGTGCCAGCAGCAGAGCCGGGCAGGGGCCGAGGGGTGGGACCCAGTACTTC. Its translation is CASSRAGQGPRGGTQYF.

J is TRBJ1-4 and V is TRBV2, with unresolved D. This CDR3 is built from 14 residues. CDR1 is SNHLY and CDR2 is FYNNEI in the germline V gene. Trimming stripped 3 bases from V and 8 bases from J, with 13 bases between. The CDR3 here is CASSESQVHEKLFF. The CDR3 DNA sequence: TGTGCCAGCAGTGAGAGCCAGGTCCACGAAAAACTGTTTTTT.

This rearrangement joins TRBV6-5 to TRBJ2-7; TRBD1 aligns across 8 bases. The ends lost 5 bases at V and 7 bases at J; junction bases unmatched: 13. CDR1 and CDR2 (germline): MNHEY, SVGAGI. CDR3 size: 15 residues. The CDR3 bases are TGTGCCAGCAGTCCACCGACAGGGGAAGGAGCAGAGCAGTACTTC. Translating gives CASSPPTGEGAEQYF.

The J gene is TRBJ2-3, the V gene TRBV6-1; tentatively, D is TRBD1 (6 bases). Germline-derived CDR1 and CDR2 are MNHNS and SASEGT. V lost 2 bases and J lost 0, with 18 bases in between. The CDR3 contains 18 residues. The CDR3 region is CASSERDRRTSSTDTQYF. Written as DNA, the CDR3 is TGTGCCAGCAGTGAACGAGACAGGCGAACTTCTAGCACAGATACGCAGTATTTT.

This rearrangement joins TRBV6-4 to TRBJ2-3; 7 bases match TRBD2. J gave up 4 bases and V 5 bases, and 12 bases lay outside the gene matches. The CDR3 is 16 amino acids. CDR1 and CDR2 from the germline V gene are MRHNA and SNTAGT. The CDR3 protein is CASSYSETSRADTQYF. Written as DNA, the CDR3 is TGTGCCAGCAGTTATAGCGAGACTAGCAGGGCAGATACGCAGTATTTT.

The genes are TRBV18 and TRBJ1-4, with TRBD1 identical over 8 bases. CDR1 and CDR2 (germline): KGHSH, LQKENI. This CDR3 spans 15 amino acids. Trimming at V came to 5 bases and at J to 5 bases, leaving 7 bases not matched to a gene. The CDR3 DNA sequence: TGTGCCAGCTCATTTACTGACAGGGGAAATGAAAAACTGTTTTTT. This codes for CASSFTDRGNEKLFF. Looking up the rest from reference TRBV18 and TRBJ1-4 gives the full variable domain: NAGVMQNPRHLVRRRGQEARLRCSPMKGHSHVYWYRQLPEEGLKFMVYLQKENIIDESGMPKERFSAEFPKEGPSILRIQQVVRGDSAAYFCASSFTDRGNEKLFFGSGTQLSVL.